This T cell receptor beta chain derives from a study of T cell responses to AZD1222 COVID-19 vaccine. As for the study in general: Researchers grouped second doses given at about 4 or about 12 weeks into one pool.

Regarding the study as a whole: Females outnumbered males among donors, who were mostly white British; clonal diversity was possibly underestimated. The study sampled repertoires only after the peak T cell response. Spike-specific TCR breadth and depth both grew after two AZD1222 doses.

Worth noting for this clone: Its target is not known.

The V and J ends lost 7 bases and 3 bases respectively, with 15 bases between them. Germline CDR1 SQVTM, CDR2 ANQGSEA. There are 13 residues in the CDR3. This table comes from immunoSEQ multiplex PCR, and its TCRdb copy is limited to in-frame clones, with some not included. The sample has about 150,000 clones; 90% are singletons. The sequence was collected from an adult in good health. The sample in question was peripheral blood, obtained on day 0 of AZD1222 vaccination. The chain joins TRBV29-1 to TRBJ1-1, with a possible D match to TRBD1 (5 bases). CDR3 bases: TGCAGCGGACGCGGGGGGATGGACACTGAAGCTTTCTTT. Protein sequence: CSGRGGMDTEAFF.